These 29 T cell receptor beta chains came from one sample sequenced in a study of shared clonotypes between healthy human individuals. Clones were read by immunoSEQ multiplex PCR, and TCRdb kept only the in-frame ones, dropping some. The sample holds around 480,000 clones; almost 80% are singletons and the top ten take 9.5% to 15%. Sequenced material: PBMCs. Every receptor here comes from a woman aged 40 to 50 in good health. Some clones in this sample may be carry-over from other donors' samples.

About this clone itself: Other DNA sequences in this specimen translate into the identical CDR3. The rearrangement uses TRBV27 and TRBJ2-1, with no clear D. V was clipped by 0 bases and J by 5 bases, with 5 bases between them. Per germline, CDR1 MNHEY and CDR2 SMNVEV (reference sequence). The CDR3 extends over 13 amino acids. Written as DNA, the CDR3 is TGTGCCAGCAGTTTATCGGCCGACAATGAGCAGTTCTTC. Translation gives CASSLSADNEQFF.

The CDR3 DNA is TGTGCCAGCAGCTTAGGAATAGGCGAGAACTATGGCTACACCTTC. Translated: CASSLGIGENYGYTF. The V and J genes are TRBV7-9 and TRBJ1-2, with unresolved D. The V end was cut by 1 base, the J end by 2 bases, with 11 bases between. This CDR3 is built from 15 residues. Germline CDR1 is SEHNR and CDR2 is FQNEAQ (reference sequence).

This chain uses TRBV11-2 with TRBJ2-7, with 8 nucleotides matching TRBD2. The length of the CDR3 is 13 residues. Germline V CDR1 and CDR2: SGHAT, FQNNGV. Trimming took 8 bases from V and 4 from J; bases not matched to a gene: 7. The CDR3 spells CASGTGRAYEQYF. The CDR3 DNA reads TGTGCCAGCGGGACCGGGAGGGCATACGAGCAGTACTTC.

The CDR3 DNA sequence: TGCGCCAGCAGCGTGCAGGGGCAGGGAGAGAACACTGAAGCTTTCTTT. It translates to CASSVQGQGENTEAFF. V gene TRBV5-1 combines with J gene TRBJ1-1; D perhaps matches TRBD1 (6 bases). This CDR3 contains 16 residues. Germline CDR1 SGHRS, CDR2 YFSETQ. V shed 4 bases and J shed 1 base, with 17 bases lying between them.

This clone appeared a single time. This chain connects TRBV14 to TRBJ1-1, with 7 bases identical to TRBD1. V lost 2 bases, J lost 1 base, and 4 bases stayed unmatched. The CDR3 covers 15 residues. In germline, CDR1 is SGHDN, CDR2 FVKESK. The CDR3 sequence is CASSQLGQTNTEAFF. The CDR3 DNA sequence: TGTGCCAGCAGCCAACTGGGACAGACGAACACTGAAGCTTTCTTT.

The CDR3 loop is CATQRDRSTDTQYF. In nucleotides, the CDR3 is TGTGCCACCCAGCGGGATAGGAGCACAGATACGCAGTATTTT. The V and J genes are TRBV30 and TRBJ2-3, with 7 bases matching TRBD2. The CDR3 totals 14 residues. Germline V gene lookup returns CDR1 GTSNPN and CDR2 SVGIG (reference sequence). V lost 8 bases to trimming and J lost 0 bases; unmatched junction nucleotides: 8.

This chain connects TRBV27 to TRBJ2-7, with D tentatively TRBD1 or TRBD2 (5 bases each). Trimming removed 1 base at V and 7 bases at J, with 17 bases between. This CDR3 region has 15 residues. The V gene's germline CDR1 is MNHEY and CDR2 SMNVEV (reference sequence). The CDR3 loop is CASSLFGTGKREQYF. Here the CDR3 DNA reads TGTGCCAGCAGTTTATTCGGGACGGGAAAGAGGGAGCAGTACTTC.

The rearrangement links TRBV4-2 to TRBJ2-2; D perhaps matches TRBD2 (6 bases). This CDR3 spans 15 amino acids. Trimming removed 4 bases from V and 7 bases from J, with 16 bases in between. Per the germline V gene, CDR1 is LGHNA and CDR2 is YNFKEQ. CDR3 in DNA: TGTGCCAGCAGCCTCCGGCGCGGGGACGTCGGGGAGCTGTTTTTT. The encoded protein is CASSLRRGDVGELFF.

The chain combines TRBV10-2 with TRBJ2-1; maybe TRBD2 (5 bases). CDR3 length: 16 amino acids. Trimming removed 5 bases at V and 4 bases at J, with 18 bases between. Germline CDR1 reads WSHSY; CDR2 reads SAAADI. Written as DNA, the CDR3 is TGCGCCAGCAGTAAAGCGCGGCGGGCCGGGTACAATGAGCAGTTCTTC. Translation gives CASSKARRAGYNEQFF.

Details on this clone: Since a much larger clone is just one base distant, this may be a read error. Other DNA sequences of this sample code for an identical CDR3. The V gene is TRBV7-3, the J gene TRBJ1-1; TRBD1 aligns across 8 bases. Trimming at V came to 4 bases and at J to 11 bases, leaving 9 bases not matched to a gene. This CDR3 spans 13 amino acids. Per the germline V gene, CDR1 is SGHTA and CDR2 is FQGTGA. CDR3 DNA: TGTGCCAGCAGCTCGGACAGGGCCGGTGAGGCTTTCTTT. This codes for CASSSDRAGEAFF.

This clone was seen at least ten times. The V and J genes are TRBV19 and TRBJ1-1; no definite D call. V was clipped by 9 bases and J by 7 bases, with 18 bases between them. CDR3 size: 13 residues. Germline loops: CDR1 LNHDA, CDR2 SQIVND (reference sequence). This CDR3 is CASRATVFNEAFF. The DNA of the CDR3 is TGTGCCAGCCGGGCGACGGTGTTTAATGAAGCTTTCTTT.

This chain connects TRBV6-7 to TRBJ2-2, with D unclear. TRBV6-7 is an open reading frame, and its role is uncertain. Trimming shortened V by 0 bases and J by 0 bases, and 29 bases separated the two germline ends. The CDR3 contains 23 residues. CDR3 DNA: TGTGCCAGCAGTTACTCGCTCCCCCTTGGACGACTCTACAGAAGCGCGAACACCGGGGAGCTGTTTTTT. This sequence encodes CASSYSLPLGRLYRSANTGELFF.

This clone was observed a few times. The V and J genes are TRBV19 and TRBJ2-7; 8 nucleotides align to TRBD2. J gave up 5 bases and V 4 bases, and 16 bases lay outside the gene matches. This CDR3 is 17 amino acids long. Germline V gene sequence: CDR1 LNHDA, CDR2 SQIVND (reference sequence). CDR3 bases: TGTGCCAGTAGTAAAACACCCGGGACTAGTTGGGGACACGAGCAGTACTTC. It codes for CASSKTPGTSWGHEQYF.

The J gene is TRBJ1-1, the V gene TRBV6-1; D unclear. CDR1 is MNHNS and CDR2 is SASEGT in the germline V gene. V lost 6 bases to trimming and J lost 2 bases, with 7 bases between them. There are 12 residues in the CDR3. CDR3 in amino acids: CASRDSNTEAFF. The CDR3 region has the DNA TGTGCCAGCAGGGATTCCAACACTGAAGCTTTCTTT.

This clone was observed a single time. J is TRBJ1-1 and V is TRBV7-9; D is uncertain. Germline CDR1 is SEHNR and CDR2 is FQNEAQ (reference sequence). This CDR3 is built from 13 residues. Between the trimmed V and J ends, which lost 1 base and 4 bases, there was a span of 7 bases. CDR3 DNA sequence: TGTGCCAGCAGCTTAGAACGGTTCACTGAAGCTTTCTTT. It is translated as CASSLERFTEAFF.

V is TRBV18 and J is TRBJ1-2, with D possibly matching TRBD1 (6 bases). CDR3 length: 19 residues. From germline, CDR1 is KGHSH and CDR2 LQKENI. V shed 1 base and J shed 4 bases, with 25 bases lying between them. The CDR3 loop reads CASSPLSFTGQHLGYGYTF. The CDR3, as DNA: TGTGCCAGCTCACCACTTTCGTTTACGGGACAACATTTGGGCTATGGCTACACCTTC.

Of note for this clone: A junction end diverges from the germline sequence, so it may reflect a read error. The J gene is TRBJ2-2, the V gene TRBV28, with TRBD2 as a possible D gene (6 bases). Germline CDR1 is MDHEN and CDR2 is SYDVKM. This CDR3 has 16 amino acids. The CDR3 is CASRRDFTGEHRGAVF. The CDR3 DNA follows: TGTGCCAGCAGACGGGACTTTACGGGAGAACACCGGGGAGCTGTTTTT.

The chain joins TRBV30 to TRBJ1-1; no clear D. The CDR3 spans 13 residues. Germline assignment: CDR1 GTSNPN and CDR2 SVGIG (reference sequence). Between the trimmed V and J ends, which lost 5 bases and 3 bases, there was a span of 13 bases. This chain's CDR3 is CAWQSTRDTEAFF. For the CDR3, the DNA is TGTGCCTGGCAGTCAACGAGGGACACTGAAGCTTTCTTT. The variable domain in full, with the rest retrieved from reference TRBV30 and TRBJ1-1, is SQTIHQWPATLVQPVGSPLSLECTVEGTSNPNLYWYRQAAGRGLQLLFYSVGIGQISSEVPQNLSASRPQDRQFILSSKKLLLSDSGFYLCAWQSTRDTEAFFGQGTRLTVV.

The chain has TRBV6-5 and TRBJ1-1; 10 positions agree with TRBD1. Germline values: CDR1 MNHEY, CDR2 SVGAGI. This CDR3 has 13 amino acids. With V trimmed by 6 bases and J by 10 bases, 8 bases remained unmatched. CDR3 protein: CASRVQWTGGAFF. CDR3 nucleotide sequence: TGTGCCAGCAGAGTGCAGTGGACAGGGGGAGCTTTCTTT.

This clone showed up many times. The chain employs TRBV15 and TRBJ2-1; 8 nucleotides line up with TRBD2. The CDR3 is 14 residues long. Germline values: CDR1 LNHNV, CDR2 YYDKDF (reference sequence). V dropped 7 bases and J dropped 9; count of bases not matched to a gene: 11. This chain's CDR3 is CATIEPGGPGEQFF. CDR3 bases: TGTGCCACCATCGAACCGGGAGGGCCTGGTGAGCAGTTCTTC. The full variable domain, with the rest looked up from reference TRBV15 and TRBJ2-1, is DAMVIQNPRYQVTQFGKPVTLSCSQTLNHNVMYWYQQKSSQAPKLLFHYYDKDFNNEADTPDNFQSRRPNTSFCFLDIRSPGLGDTAMYLCATIEPGGPGEQFFGPGTRLTVL.

The chain uses TRBV27 and TRBJ2-1; TRBD1 matches at 9 bases. Germline CDR1 MNHEY, CDR2 SMNVEV (reference sequence). The CDR3 has 16 amino acids. Trimming cost V 5 bases and J 4 bases; bases outside gene matches: 9. The CDR3 protein is CASSPTGGQGYNEQFF. As DNA, the CDR3 is TGTGCCAGCAGTCCAACAGGGGGCCAGGGGTACAATGAGCAGTTCTTC.

CDR3 region: CASSSIRAGQEAFF. The CDR3 DNA sequence: TGTGCCAGCAGCTCCATCCGAGCCGGACAGGAAGCTTTCTTT. V gene TRBV7-9 combines with J gene TRBJ1-1; D possibly corresponds to TRBD1 (6 bases). This CDR3 has 14 residues. Germline CDR1 is SEHNR and CDR2 is FQNEAQ (reference sequence). V shed 4 bases and J shed 8 bases, with 17 bases lying between them.

This chain joins TRBV5-4 and TRBJ1-1; 8 bases are a match to TRBD1. This CDR3 spans 14 amino acids. V was pared by 4 bases and J by 0 bases, with 2 bases of the junction left unmatched. Germline loops: CDR1 SGHNT, CDR2 YYREEE (reference sequence). The CDR3 coding sequence is TGTGCCAGCAGCCGACAGGGGATGAACACTGAAGCTTTCTTT. Amino acids: CASSRQGMNTEAFF.

This chain connects TRBV7-2 to TRBJ2-1; TRBD1 agrees at 10 bases. The trim removed 1 base at V and 8 bases at J, leaving 8 bases unmatched. There are 16 residues in the CDR3. Germline lookup yields CDR1 SGHTA and CDR2 FQGNSA. Here the CDR3 DNA reads TGTGCCAGCAGCTTAGAAGTGGGGACAGGGGTTCATGAGCAGTTCTTC. Translating gives CASSLEVGTGVHEQFF.

The J gene is TRBJ1-4, the V gene TRBV19, with D uncertain. The CDR3 length is 18 residues. Trimming cost V 6 bases and J 0 bases, with 20 bases left between them. Germline CDR1 and CDR2: LNHDA and SQIVND (reference sequence). CDR3 sequence: CASRTRGTTGTTNEKLFF. The CDR3 bases are TGTGCCAGTAGGACGAGAGGTACTACCGGCACAACTAATGAAAAACTGTTTTTT.

This sequence joins TRBV11-1 and TRBJ1-4, with D possibly matching TRBD1 (6 bases). Between the trimmed V and J ends, which lost 6 bases and 0 bases, there was a span of 14 bases. Germline V gives CDR1 SGHAT, CDR2 FQDESV (reference sequence). This CDR3 is built from 16 residues. CDR3 nucleotides: TGTGCCAGCAGAGCCGGGACATCTGCAACTAATGAAAAACTGTTTTTT. It encodes CASRAGTSATNEKLFF.

CDR3 sequence: CASSFGRGVGGSYNSPLHF. The CDR3 DNA sequence: TGTGCCAGCAGTTTTGGTCGGGGGGTAGGGGGCTCCTATAATTCACCCCTCCACTTT. The V call is TRBV27, the J call TRBJ1-6; TRBD1 might be the D (6 bases). Germline values: CDR1 MNHEY, CDR2 SMNVEV (reference sequence). CDR3 length: 19 amino acids. Trimming shortened V by 3 bases and J by 0 bases, and 18 bases separated the two germline ends.

The chain uses TRBV18 and TRBJ2-5, with 7 bases identical to TRBD1. Germline-derived CDR1 and CDR2 are KGHSH and LQKENI. The CDR3 contains 15 residues. Trimming took 1 base from V and 5 from J; bases not matched to a gene: 7. The CDR3, as DNA: TGTGCCAGCTCACCACTTGTAGGGGGCCGGGAGACCCAGTACTTC. This sequence encodes CASSPLVGGRETQYF. The full variable domain, its missing parts supplied by reference TRBV18 and TRBJ2-5, is NAGVMQNPRHLVRRRGQEARLRCSPMKGHSHVYWYRQLPEEGLKFMVYLQKENIIDESGMPKERFSAEFPKEGPSILRIQQVVRGDSAAYFCASSPLVGGRETQYFGPGTRLLVL.

As concerns this clone: One base separates it from a far larger clone, so it is likely a read error. Other DNA sequences in the sample encode the same CDR3. V usage is TRBV28 and J usage is TRBJ1-1; D remains unclear. Germline lookup yields CDR1 MDHEN and CDR2 SYDVKM. Trimming took off 6 bases at V and 3 bases at J, with 8 bases between the two ends. This CDR3 is 12 amino acids long. CDR3 protein: CASSKKDTEAFF. For the CDR3, the DNA is TGTGCCAGCAGCAAGAAGGACACTGAAGCTTTCTTT.